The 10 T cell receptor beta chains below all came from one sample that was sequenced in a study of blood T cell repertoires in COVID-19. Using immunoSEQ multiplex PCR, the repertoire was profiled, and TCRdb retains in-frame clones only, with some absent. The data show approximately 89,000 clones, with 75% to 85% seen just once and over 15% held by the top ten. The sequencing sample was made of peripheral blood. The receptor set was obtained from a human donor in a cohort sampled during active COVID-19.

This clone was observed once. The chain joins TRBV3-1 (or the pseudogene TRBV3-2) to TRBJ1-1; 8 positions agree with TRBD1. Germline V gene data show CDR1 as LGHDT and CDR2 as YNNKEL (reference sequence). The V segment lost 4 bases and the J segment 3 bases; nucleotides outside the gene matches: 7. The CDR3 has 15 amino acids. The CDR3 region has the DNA TGTGCCAGCAGCCTATCGGACAGGGATCACACTGAAGCTTTCTTT. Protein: CASSLSDRDHTEAFF.

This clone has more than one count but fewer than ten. For the CDR3, the DNA is TGTGCCAGCAGTGACCCGGGACAGAACTATGGCTACACCTTC. This codes for CASSDPGQNYGYTF. J is TRBJ1-2 and V is TRBV27, with 7 bases matching TRBD1. The CDR3 sequence is 14 residues long. V was pared by 5 bases and J by 2 bases, with 5 bases of the junction left unmatched. CDR1 and CDR2 from the germline V gene are MNHEY and SMNVEV (reference sequence).

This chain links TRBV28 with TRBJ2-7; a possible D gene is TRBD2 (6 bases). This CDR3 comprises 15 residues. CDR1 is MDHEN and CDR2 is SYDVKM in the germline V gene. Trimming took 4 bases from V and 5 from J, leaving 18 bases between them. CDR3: CASSSWGVSADEQYF. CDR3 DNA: TGTGCCAGCAGTTCGTGGGGGGTAAGTGCTGACGAGCAGTACTTC.

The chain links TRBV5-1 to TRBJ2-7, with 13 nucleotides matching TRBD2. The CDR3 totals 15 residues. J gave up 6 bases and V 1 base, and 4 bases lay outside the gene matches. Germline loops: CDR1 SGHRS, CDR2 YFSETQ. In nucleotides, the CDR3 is TGCGCCAGCAGCTTGACTAGCGGGAGGGCAACCGAGCAGTACTTC. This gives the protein CASSLTSGRATEQYF. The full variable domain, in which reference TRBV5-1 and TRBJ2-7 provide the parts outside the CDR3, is KAGVTQTPRYLIKTRGQQVTLSCSPISGHRSVSWYQQTPGQGLQFLFEYFSETQRNKGNFPGRFSGRQFSNSRSEMNVSTLELGDSALYLCASSLTSGRATEQYFGPGTRLTVT.

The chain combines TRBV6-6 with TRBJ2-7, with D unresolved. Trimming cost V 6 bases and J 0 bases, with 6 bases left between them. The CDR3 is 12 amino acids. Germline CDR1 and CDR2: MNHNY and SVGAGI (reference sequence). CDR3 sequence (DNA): TGTGCCAGCAGCCCGAGCTCCTACGAGCAGTACTTC. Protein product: CASSPSSYEQYF.

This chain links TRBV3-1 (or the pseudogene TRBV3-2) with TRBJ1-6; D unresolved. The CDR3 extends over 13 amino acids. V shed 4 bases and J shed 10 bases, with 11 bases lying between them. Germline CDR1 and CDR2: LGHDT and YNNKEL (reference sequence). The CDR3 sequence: CASSPTRISPLHF. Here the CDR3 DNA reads TGTGCCAGCAGCCCGACACGTATATCACCCCTCCACTTT.

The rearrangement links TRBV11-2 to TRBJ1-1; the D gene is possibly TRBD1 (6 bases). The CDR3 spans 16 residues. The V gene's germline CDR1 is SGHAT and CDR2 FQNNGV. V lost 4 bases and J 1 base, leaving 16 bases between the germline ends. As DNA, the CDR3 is TGTGCCAGCAGCTCCGGGCAGGGGCTTACGAACACTGAAGCTTTCTTT. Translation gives CASSSGQGLTNTEAFF. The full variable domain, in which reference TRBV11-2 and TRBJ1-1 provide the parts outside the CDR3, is EAGVAQSPRYKIIEKRQSVAFWCNPISGHATLYWYQQILGQGPKLLIQFQNNGVVDDSQLPKDRFSAERLKGVDSTLKIQPAKLEDSAVYLCASSSGQGLTNTEAFFGQGTRLTVV.

DNA of the CDR3: TGTGCCACCAGTGATACGGGACAGGGGCCCTACGAGCAGTACTTC. Translated, it gives CATSDTGQGPYEQYF. The chain is built from TRBV24-1 and TRBJ2-7; 10 bases fit TRBD1. V lost 3 bases and J lost 2; bases outside the gene matches: 3. Germline V CDR1 and CDR2: KGHDR, SFDVKD. The CDR3 extends over 15 amino acids.

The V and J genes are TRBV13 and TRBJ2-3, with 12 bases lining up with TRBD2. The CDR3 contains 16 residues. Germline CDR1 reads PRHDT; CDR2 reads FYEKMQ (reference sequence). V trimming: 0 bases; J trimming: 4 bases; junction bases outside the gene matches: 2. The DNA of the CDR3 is TGTGCCAGCAGCTTAGGATGGACTAGCGGGGCAGATACGCAGTATTTT. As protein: CASSLGWTSGADTQYF.

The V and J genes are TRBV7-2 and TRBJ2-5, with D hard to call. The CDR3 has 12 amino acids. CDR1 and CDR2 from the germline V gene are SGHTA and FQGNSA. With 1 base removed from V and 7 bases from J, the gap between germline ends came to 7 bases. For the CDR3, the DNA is TGTGCCAGCAGCTTAGGCGTGTTGACCCAGTACTTC. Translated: CASSLGVLTQYF.